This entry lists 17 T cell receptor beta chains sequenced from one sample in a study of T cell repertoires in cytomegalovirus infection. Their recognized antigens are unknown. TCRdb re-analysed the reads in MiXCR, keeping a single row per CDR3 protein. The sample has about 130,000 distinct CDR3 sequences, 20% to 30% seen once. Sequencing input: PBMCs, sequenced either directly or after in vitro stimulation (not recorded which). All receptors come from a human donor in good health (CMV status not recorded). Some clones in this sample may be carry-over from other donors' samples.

Written as DNA, the CDR3 is TGTGCCAGCAGTTATTGGGGACAGGGGGCAGAGACCCAGTACTTC. The encoded protein is CASSYWGQGAETQYF. This chain links TRBV6-5 with TRBJ2-5; TRBD1 matches at 12 bases. Trimming cost V 3 bases and J 4 bases; bases outside gene matches: 3. Germline V gives CDR1 MNHEY, CDR2 SVGAGI. The CDR3 contains 15 residues.

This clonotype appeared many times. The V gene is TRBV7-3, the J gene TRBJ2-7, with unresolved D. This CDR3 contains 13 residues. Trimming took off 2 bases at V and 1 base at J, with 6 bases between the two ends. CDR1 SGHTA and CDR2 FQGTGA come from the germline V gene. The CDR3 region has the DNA TGTGCCAGCAGCTTACAGAATTCCTACGAGCAGTACTTC. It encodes CASSLQNSYEQYF.

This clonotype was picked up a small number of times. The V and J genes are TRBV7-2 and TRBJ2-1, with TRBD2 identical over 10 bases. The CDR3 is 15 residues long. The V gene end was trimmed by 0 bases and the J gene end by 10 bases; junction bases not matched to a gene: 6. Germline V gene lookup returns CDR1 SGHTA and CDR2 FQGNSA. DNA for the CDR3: TGTGCCAGCAGCTTAGCGCTAATGGGACTAGCGGAGCAGTTCTTC. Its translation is CASSLALMGLAEQFF.

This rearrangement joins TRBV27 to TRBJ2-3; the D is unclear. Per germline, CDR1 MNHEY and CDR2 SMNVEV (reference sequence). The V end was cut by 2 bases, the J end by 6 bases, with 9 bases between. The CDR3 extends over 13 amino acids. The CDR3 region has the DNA TGTGCCAGCAGTTTACGTGTTTCGGATACGCAGTATTTT. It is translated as CASSLRVSDTQYF.

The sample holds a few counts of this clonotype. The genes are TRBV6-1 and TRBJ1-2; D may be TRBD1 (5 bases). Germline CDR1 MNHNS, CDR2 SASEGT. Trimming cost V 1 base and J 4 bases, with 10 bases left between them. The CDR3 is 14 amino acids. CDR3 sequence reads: CASSEGGSGYGYTF. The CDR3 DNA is TGTGCCAGCAGTGAAGGGGGCTCCGGCTATGGCTACACCTTC.

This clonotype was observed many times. Here the CDR3 reads CASSSPTSGEKLFF. The CDR3 bases are TGTGCCAGCAGTTCCCCCACCTCGGGTGAAAAACTGTTTTTT. The chain combines TRBV28 with TRBJ1-4, with D unclear. This CDR3 region has 14 residues. Germline CDR1 is MDHEN and CDR2 is SYDVKM. V shed 4 bases and J shed 7 bases, with 13 bases lying between them.

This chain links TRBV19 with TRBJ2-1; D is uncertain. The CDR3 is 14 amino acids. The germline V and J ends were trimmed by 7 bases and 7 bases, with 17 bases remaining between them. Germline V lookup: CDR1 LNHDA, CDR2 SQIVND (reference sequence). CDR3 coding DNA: TGTGCCAGTAATCAGTGGGGTGGGTCAAATGAGCAGTTCTTC. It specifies CASNQWGGSNEQFF.

The CDR3 protein is CASSLGRPNTEAFF. The CDR3, as DNA: TGTGCCAGCAGCTTGGGACGGCCGAACACTGAAGCTTTCTTT. The rearrangement joins TRBV6-2 or TRBV6-3 to TRBJ1-1, with D perhaps matching TRBD1 (5 bases). Germline CDR1 MNHEY, CDR2 SVGEGT. The ends were cut back, 6 bases at V and 1 base at J, with 12 bases in the middle. The length of the CDR3 is 14 residues.

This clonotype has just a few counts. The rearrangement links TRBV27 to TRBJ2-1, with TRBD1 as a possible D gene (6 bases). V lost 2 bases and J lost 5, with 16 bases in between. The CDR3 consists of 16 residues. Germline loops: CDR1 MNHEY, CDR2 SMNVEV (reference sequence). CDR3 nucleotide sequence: TGTGCCAGCAGTTTAAGGGTAGGACAGACTCACAATGAGCAGTTCTTC. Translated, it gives CASSLRVGQTHNEQFF.

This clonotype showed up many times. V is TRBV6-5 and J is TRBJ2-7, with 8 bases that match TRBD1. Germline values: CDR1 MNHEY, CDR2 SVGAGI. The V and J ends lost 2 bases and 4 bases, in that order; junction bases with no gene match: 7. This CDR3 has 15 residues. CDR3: CASSYDGQGAYEQYF. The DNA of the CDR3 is TGTGCCAGCAGTTACGACGGGCAGGGGGCATACGAGCAGTACTTC.

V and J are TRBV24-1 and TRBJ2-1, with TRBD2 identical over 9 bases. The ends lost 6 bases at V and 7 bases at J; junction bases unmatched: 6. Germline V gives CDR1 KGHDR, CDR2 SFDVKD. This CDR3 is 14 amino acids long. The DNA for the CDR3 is TGTGCCACCAGTCCTAGCGGGGACCTGAATGAGCAGTTCTTC. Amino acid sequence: CATSPSGDLNEQFF.

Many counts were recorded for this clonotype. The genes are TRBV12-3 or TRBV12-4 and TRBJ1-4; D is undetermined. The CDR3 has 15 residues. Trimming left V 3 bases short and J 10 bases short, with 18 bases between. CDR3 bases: TGTGCCAGCAGTTTTCCGAGTCCCGTCAACCGAAAACTGTTTTTT. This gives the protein CASSFPSPVNRKLFF.

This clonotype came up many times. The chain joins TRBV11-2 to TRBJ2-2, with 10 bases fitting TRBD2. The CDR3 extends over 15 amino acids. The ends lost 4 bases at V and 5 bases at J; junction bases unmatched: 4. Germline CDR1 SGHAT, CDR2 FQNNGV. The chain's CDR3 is CASSWSGRVTGELFF. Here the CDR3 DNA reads TGTGCCAGCAGCTGGAGCGGGAGGGTAACCGGGGAGCTGTTTTTT. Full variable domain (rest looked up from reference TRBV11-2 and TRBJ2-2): EAGVAQSPRYKIIEKRQSVAFWCNPISGHATLYWYQQILGQGPKLLIQFQNNGVVDDSQLPKDRFSAERLKGVDSTLKIQPAKLEDSAVYLCASSWSGRVTGELFFGEGSRLTVL.

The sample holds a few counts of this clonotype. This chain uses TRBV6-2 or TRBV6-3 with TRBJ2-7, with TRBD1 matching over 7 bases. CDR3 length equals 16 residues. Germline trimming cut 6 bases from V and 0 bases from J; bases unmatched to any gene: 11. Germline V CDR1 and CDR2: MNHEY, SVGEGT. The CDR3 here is CASSRSGQAYSYEQYV. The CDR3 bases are TGTGCCAGCAGCCGATCCGGACAGGCGTACTCCTACGAGCAGTACGTC.

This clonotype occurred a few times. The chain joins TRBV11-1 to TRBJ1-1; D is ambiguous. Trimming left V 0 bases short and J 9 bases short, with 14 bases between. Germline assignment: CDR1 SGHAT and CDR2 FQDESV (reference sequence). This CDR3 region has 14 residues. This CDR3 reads CASSLARNQGKAFF. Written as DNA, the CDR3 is TGTGCCAGCAGCTTAGCGAGGAATCAAGGGAAAGCTTTCTTT.

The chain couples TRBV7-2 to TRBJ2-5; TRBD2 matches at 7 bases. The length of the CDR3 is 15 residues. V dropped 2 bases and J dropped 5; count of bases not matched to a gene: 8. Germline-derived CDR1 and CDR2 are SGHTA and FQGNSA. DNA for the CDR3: TGTGCCAGCAGCTTACAGGCGGGAGAAGTGGAGACCCAGTACTTC. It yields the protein CASSLQAGEVETQYF.

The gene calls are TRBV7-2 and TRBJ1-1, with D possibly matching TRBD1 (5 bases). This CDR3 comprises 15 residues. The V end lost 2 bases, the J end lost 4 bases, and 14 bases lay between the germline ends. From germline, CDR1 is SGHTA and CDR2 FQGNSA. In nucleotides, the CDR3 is TGTGCCAGCAGCTTACTTCCAGGGATGAGCACTGAAGCTTTCTTT. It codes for CASSLLPGMSTEAFF.